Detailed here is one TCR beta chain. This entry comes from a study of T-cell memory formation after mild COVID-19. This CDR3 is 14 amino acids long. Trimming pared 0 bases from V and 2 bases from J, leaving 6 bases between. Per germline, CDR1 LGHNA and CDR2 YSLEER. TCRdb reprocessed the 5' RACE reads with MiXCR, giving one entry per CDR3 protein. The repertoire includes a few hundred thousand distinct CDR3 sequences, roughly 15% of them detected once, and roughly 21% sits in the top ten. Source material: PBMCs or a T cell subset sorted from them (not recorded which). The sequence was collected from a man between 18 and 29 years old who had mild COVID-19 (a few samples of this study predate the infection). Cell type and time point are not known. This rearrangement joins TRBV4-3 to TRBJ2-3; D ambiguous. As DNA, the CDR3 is TGCGCCAGCAGCCAAGAACCAAACACAGATACGCAGTATTTT. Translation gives CASSQEPNTDTQYF.